The entry below describes one T cell receptor beta chain. The data stem from a study of T cell clones after liver transplantation. Study background: TCRbeta sequencing after a pre-transplant mixed lymphocyte reaction identified graft-donor-reactive clones, later tracked in post-transplant blood. Until 12-24 months post-transplant, subjects got standard immunosuppression and no induction. Three of eight recipients were HCV-positive; others had non-autoimmune, non-viral indications. Tolerance: complete withdrawal held at least one year, liver enzymes staying within twice normal.

The CDR3 extends over 13 amino acids. The V segment lost 4 bases and the J segment 2 bases; nucleotides outside the gene matches: 3. Germline CDR1 and CDR2: SGHNT and YYREEE (reference sequence). Method: immunoSEQ multiplex PCR; TCRdb's copy keeps in-frame clones and lacks some. The sample gives 53,000 or so clones, roughly 84% of which show up once; approximately 8.5% is in the top ten. This sample comprised CD4+ T cells from blood, obtained before liver transplant. The chain employs TRBV5-4 and TRBJ2-7, with 7 nucleotides matching TRBD1. This clonotype was sampled from a human donor who received a liver transplant. CDR3 bases: TGTGCCAGCAGCCGTGACAGGGCCTACGAGCAGTACTTC. The encoded protein is CASSRDRAYEQYF.